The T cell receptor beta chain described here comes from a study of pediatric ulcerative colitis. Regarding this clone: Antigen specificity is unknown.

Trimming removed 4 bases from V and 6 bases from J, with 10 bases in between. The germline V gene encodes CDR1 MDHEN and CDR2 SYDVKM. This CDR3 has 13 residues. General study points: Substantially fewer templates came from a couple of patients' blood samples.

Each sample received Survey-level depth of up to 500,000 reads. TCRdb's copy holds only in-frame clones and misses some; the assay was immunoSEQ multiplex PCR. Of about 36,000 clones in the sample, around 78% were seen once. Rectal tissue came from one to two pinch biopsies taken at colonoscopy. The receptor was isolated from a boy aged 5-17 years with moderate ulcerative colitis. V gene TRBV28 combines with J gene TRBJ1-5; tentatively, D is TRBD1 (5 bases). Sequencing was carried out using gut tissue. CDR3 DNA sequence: TGTGCCAGCAGTTCCCGGGGCACTCAGCCCCAGCATTTT. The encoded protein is CASSSRGTQPQHF.